Listed here is a single T cell receptor beta chain. Repertoires were generated with immunoSEQ multiplex PCR, while TCRdb's copy carries only in-frame clones and drops some. The sample lists roughly 700,000 clones; around 89% were seen once. Germline values: CDR1 SGHDN, CDR2 FVKESK. V lost 0 bases and J lost 5, with 28 bases in between. This CDR3 region has 20 residues. The sample is drawn from a study of shared T cell receptors in the human thymus. This sample was shared with a second study, whose subject was human thymus T cells.

V is TRBV14 and J is TRBJ2-5; TRBD2 is a possible D gene (5 bases). This TCR derives from a boy under two years old with a congenital heart defect. Sequencing used thymocytes. The CDR3 loop is CASSQDPGRGLRGMGETQYF. CDR3 DNA sequence: TGTGCCAGCAGCCAAGATCCTGGCAGAGGATTGAGAGGGATGGGGGAGACCCAGTACTTC.